The source of this T cell receptor beta chain is a study of identical twins. Points from the study as a whole: Reduced insertions were recorded for abundant cord blood beta clonotypes, with no such pattern in memory repertoires.

Trimming left V 9 bases short and J 6 bases short, with 14 bases between. Germline V gene lookup returns CDR1 LNHDA and CDR2 SQIVND (reference sequence). This CDR3 spans 13 amino acids. Unique molecular identifiers were in the cDNA, with template-switch universal primer binding. One entry per CDR3 protein, called by TCRdb with MiXCR from the 5' RACE reads. The table shows 200,000 to 250,000 distinct CDR3 sequences, with roughly 13% occurring only once. This clonotype was found a few times. Its target is unknown. The same sample was also studied in work on yellow fever vaccine responses in identical twins.

The source is a woman between 18 and 29 years old in good health. Input material: memory (CD45RO+) T cells sorted from blood. The chain employs TRBV19 and TRBJ2-2, with D hard to call. CDR3 sequence reads: CASQQIRAGELFF. The CDR3, as DNA: TGTGCCAGCCAACAAATTAGGGCCGGGGAGCTGTTTTTT.